Listed here are 30 T cell receptor beta chains from one sample, sequenced in a study of T-cell reconstitution after alpha-beta-depleted transplantation in children. Using unique molecular identifiers, the investigators prepared the TCRbeta library. TCRdb itself ran the PCR reads through MiXCR, one entry per CDR3 protein. This sample yields roughly 500,000 distinct CDR3 sequences, of which 32% are seen a single time; 2% to 3% belongs to the top ten. Source: PBMCs from the stem cell graft donor, taken from the stem cell graft. The receptors originated from a human donor who donated a stem cell graft to a child with aplastic anemia.

This clonotype was seen a handful of times. The chain employs TRBV12-3 or TRBV12-4 and TRBJ1-2; D not resolved. The CDR3 has 14 residues. The V gene lost 4 bases and the J gene lost 0 bases, with 9 bases spanning the gap. The CDR3 DNA reads as TGTGCCAGCAGTTCGGCCGGGGCTAACTATGGCTACACCTTC. It codes for CASSSAGANYGYTF.

The rearrangement links TRBV4-3 to TRBJ2-2; D ambiguous. The CDR3 sequence is 15 residues long. The germline V gene encodes CDR1 LGHNA and CDR2 YSLEER. V was pared by 1 base and J by 0 bases, with 6 bases between. CDR3 sequence (DNA): TGCGCCAGCAGCCAAGCGGCAACGAACACCGGGGAGCTGTTTTTT. Translation: CASSQAATNTGELFF.

The chain links TRBV28 to TRBJ2-1, with 7 bases lining up with TRBD2. The germline gives CDR1 MDHEN, CDR2 SYDVKM. V trimming: 2 bases; J trimming: 5 bases; junction bases outside the gene matches: 6. The CDR3 loop spans 15 amino acids. CDR3 protein: CASSLRAGDHNEQFF. The CDR3 DNA follows: TGTGCCAGCAGTTTAAGGGCGGGGGATCACAATGAGCAGTTCTTC.

This clonotype was detected only once. The chain recombines TRBV7-2 with TRBJ2-3, with 9 nucleotides matching TRBD1. CDR3 length: 16 residues. V was clipped by 1 base and J by 3 bases; unmatched bases: 5. CDR1 and CDR2 from the germline V gene are SGHTA and FQGNSA. The CDR3 nucleotides read TGTGCCAGCAGCTTAGTAGACAGGGGGAGTACAGATACGCAGTATTTT. Its protein is CASSLVDRGSTDTQYF. Looking up the rest from reference TRBV7-2 and TRBJ2-3 gives the full variable domain: GAGVSQSPSNKVTEKGKDVELRCDPISGHTALYWYRQSLGQGLEFLIYFQGNSAPDKSGLPSDRFSAERTGGSVSTLTIQRTQQEDSAVYLCASSLVDRGSTDTQYFGPGTRLTVL.

The table lists this clonotype with a few counts. The CDR3 here is CASSFGPNTEAFF. The DNA of the CDR3 is TGTGCCAGCAGCTTTGGGCCAAACACTGAAGCTTTCTTT. The J gene is TRBJ1-1, the V gene TRBV7-9, with D hard to call. The V end lost 3 bases, the J end lost 2 bases, and 7 bases lay between the germline ends. The V gene's germline CDR1 is SEHNR and CDR2 FQNEAQ (reference sequence). This CDR3 has 13 residues.

This clonotype was detected a few times. The chain uses TRBV27 and TRBJ2-5; D unclear. The V and J ends lost 3 bases and 0 bases respectively, with 5 bases between them. From germline, CDR1 is MNHEY and CDR2 SMNVEV (reference sequence). This CDR3 contains 13 residues. The CDR3 nucleotides read TGTGCCAGCAGTTTTCAGTACCAAGAGACCCAGTACTTC. Translation: CASSFQYQETQYF.

This clonotype was counted a few times. V usage is TRBV28 and J usage is TRBJ1-6, with TRBD1 matching over 7 bases. The germline gives CDR1 MDHEN, CDR2 SYDVKM. The J segment lost 8 bases and the V segment lost 6 bases, leaving 10 bases of the junction unmatched. This CDR3 is 15 amino acids long. CDR3 in amino acids: CASSPSDRLYSPLHF. The CDR3 DNA reads TGTGCCAGCAGCCCTTCGGACAGGTTGTATTCACCCCTCCACTTT.

The table lists this clonotype with a few counts. The CDR3 DNA sequence: TGTGCCAGCGGACAGGGGGCGAGTAATGAGCAGTTCTTC. This codes for CASGQGASNEQFF. The rearrangement links TRBV7-2 to TRBJ2-1, with TRBD1 matching 11 bases. From germline, CDR1 is SGHTA and CDR2 FQGNSA. J lost 7 bases, V lost 8 bases, and 4 bases had no gene match. The CDR3 loop spans 13 amino acids.

The rearrangement joins TRBV4-3 to TRBJ2-5, with 9 nucleotides matching TRBD2. Germline loops: CDR1 LGHNA, CDR2 YSLEER. V trimming: 2 bases; J trimming: 5 bases; junction bases outside the gene matches: 9. This CDR3 comprises 16 residues. The CDR3 sequence: CASSQHPSGMGETQYF. DNA of the CDR3: TGCGCCAGCAGCCAACACCCTAGCGGGATGGGGGAGACCCAGTACTTC.

The sample holds a few counts of this clonotype. This rearrangement joins TRBV20-1 to TRBJ2-7; no definite D call. The CDR3 is 14 residues long. Germline V lookup: CDR1 DFQATT, CDR2 SNEGSKA (reference sequence). V lost 6 bases and J 0 bases, leaving 15 bases between the germline ends. CDR3 sequence: CSATNRVPSYEQYF. DNA of the CDR3: TGCAGTGCCACCAATAGGGTCCCCTCCTACGAGCAGTACTTC.

This clonotype has only a few counts. This sequence joins TRBV20-1 and TRBJ2-7; weak D call: TRBD1 (6 bases). V was pared by 6 bases and J by 3 bases, with 24 bases between. The CDR3 spans 16 residues. CDR1 DFQATT and CDR2 SNEGSKA come from the germline V gene (reference sequence). The CDR3 nucleotides are TGCAGTGCGCGGCCGACTGATGAACAGGGAGACTACGAGCAGTACTTC. Protein product: CSARPTDEQGDYEQYF.

The chain combines TRBV27 with TRBJ2-7; D may be TRBD2 (6 bases). This CDR3 spans 14 amino acids. In germline, CDR1 is MNHEY, CDR2 SMNVEV (reference sequence). V was cut by 3 bases and J by 2 bases, with 11 bases left in between. DNA for the CDR3: TGTGCCAGCAGTTTCGGCGGGACCCCCTACGAGCAGTACTTC. It specifies CASSFGGTPYEQYF.

The rearrangement uses TRBV29-1 and TRBJ2-3; D assignment may be TRBD1 or TRBD2 (5 bases each). The V end was cut by 6 bases, the J end by 3 bases, with 13 bases between. The CDR3 is 13 residues long. CDR1 is SQVTM and CDR2 is ANQGSEA in the germline V gene. This chain's CDR3 is CSVMGVGTDTQYF. Here the CDR3 DNA reads TGCAGCGTGATGGGGGTTGGAACAGATACGCAGTATTTT.

There are a few counts of this clonotype. The rearrangement joins TRBV12-3 or TRBV12-4 to TRBJ2-2; D perhaps matches TRBD2 (6 bases). V gave up 3 bases and J gave up 0 bases, with 11 bases separating them. There are 16 residues in the CDR3. The CDR3 spells CASSFSGSANTGELFF. The CDR3 DNA reads TGTGCCAGCAGTTTTTCCGGGAGCGCGAACACCGGGGAGCTGTTTTTT.

A few counts support this clonotype. This chain uses TRBV20-1 with TRBJ2-2; tentative D call: TRBD2 (6 bases). Germline assignment: CDR1 DFQATT and CDR2 SNEGSKA (reference sequence). V shed 3 bases and J shed 0 bases, with 8 bases lying between them. This CDR3 comprises 14 residues. The CDR3 region has the DNA TGCAGTGCTAGCGGGAGATCGAACACCGGGGAGCTGTTTTTT. The encoded protein is CSASGRSNTGELFF.

This clonotype has a handful of counts. A read error may produce the germline difference seen at one junction end. CDR3 loop: CASSPTGLNAEAFF. The DNA of the CDR3 is TGTGCCAGCAGCCCAACAGGGTTGAACGCTGAAGCTTTCTTT. The chain employs TRBV6-1 and TRBJ1-1, with D possibly TRBD1 on 6 matching bases. CDR1 is MNHNS, CDR2 SASEGT, per germline. The CDR3 is made up of 14 amino acids.

The CDR3 DNA sequence: TGTGCCAGCAGCAAACTGACAGCAATGAACACTGAAGCTTTCTTT. This gives the protein CASSKLTAMNTEAFF. The chain joins TRBV21-1 to TRBJ1-1; TRBD1, the D gene given by the table, was not confirmed from the DNA. TRBV21-1 represents a pseudogene. This CDR3 contains 15 residues.

J is TRBJ2-3 and V is TRBV27; D is unresolved. The CDR3 sequence is 15 residues long. The V and J ends lost 3 bases and 0 bases respectively, with 10 bases between them. CDR1 is MNHEY and CDR2 is SMNVEV in the germline V gene (reference sequence). DNA of the CDR3: TGTGCCAGCAGTTTTAATGTGGCTAGCACAGATACGCAGTATTTT. Protein product: CASSFNVASTDTQYF.

The V and J genes are TRBV5-4 and TRBJ2-7; D uncertain. Trimming removed 4 bases at V and 3 bases at J, with 11 bases between. The CDR3 spans 13 residues. Looked up from germline, CDR1 is SGHNT and CDR2 is YYREEE (reference sequence). The DNA of the CDR3 is TGTGCCAGCAGCAATCCCCAGAACTACGAGCAGTACTTC. Translating it yields CASSNPQNYEQYF.

The CDR3 loop is CSAKGTSGDNEQFF. The CDR3 bases are TGCAGTGCGAAGGGGACTAGCGGCGACAATGAGCAGTTCTTC. The chain uses TRBV29-1 and TRBJ2-1, with 11 bases aligning to TRBD2. CDR3 length: 14 amino acids. Germline assignment: CDR1 SQVTM and CDR2 ANQGSEA.

A few counts support this clonotype. This chain uses TRBV18 with TRBJ2-1, with D tentatively TRBD2 (5 bases). CDR1 is KGHSH, CDR2 LQKENI, per germline. Trimming cost V 0 bases and J 8 bases, with 11 bases left between them. The CDR3 covers 14 residues. The CDR3 sequence: CASSPPELRDEQFF. The CDR3 nucleotides read TGTGCCAGCTCACCACCGGAACTGCGGGATGAGCAGTTCTTC.

The chain employs TRBV7-6 and TRBJ2-1, with D unclear. The CDR3 runs 14 residues. CDR1 and CDR2 from the germline V gene are SGHVS and FNYEAQ. Trimming shortened V by 0 bases and J by 14 bases, and 17 bases separated the two germline ends. The CDR3 sequence is CASSLAHGQPVEFF. The CDR3 DNA reads as TGTGCCAGCAGCTTAGCGCACGGCCAGCCCGTGGAGTTCTTC. Full variable domain (outside the CDR3, taken from reference TRBV7-6 and TRBJ2-1): GAGVSQSPRYKVTKRGQDVALRCDPISGHVSLYWYRQALGQGPEFLTYFNYEAQQDKSGLPNDRFSAERPEGSISTLTIQRTEQRDSAMYRCASSLAHGQPVEFFGPGTRLTVL.

The chain has TRBV20-1 and TRBJ2-1; 9 bases map to TRBD2. The length of the CDR3 is 13 residues. V lost 6 bases to trimming and J lost 7 bases; unmatched junction nucleotides: 7. CDR1 is DFQATT, CDR2 SNEGSKA, per germline (reference sequence). In DNA, the CDR3 is TGCAGTGCCCGAAGGCTAGCGGGAAATGAGCAGTTCTTC. Its protein product is CSARRLAGNEQFF.

Many counts were recorded for this clonotype. The J gene is TRBJ1-5, the V gene TRBV5-1, with D unclear. In germline, CDR1 is SGHRS, CDR2 YFSETQ. The CDR3 is 15 amino acids. V lost 0 bases, J lost 5 bases, and 12 bases lay in between. DNA of the CDR3: TGCGCCAGCAGCTTGGGCGGCAGGCCCGATCAGCCCCAGCATTTT. This gives the protein CASSLGGRPDQPQHF.

The chain employs TRBV5-1 and TRBJ2-3, with D uncertain. Germline V CDR1 and CDR2: SGHRS, YFSETQ. The CDR3 is made up of 15 amino acids. V was trimmed by 4 bases and J by 6 bases, leaving 18 bases between them. CDR3 sequence (DNA): TGCGCCAGCAGCCGGACGGACGGATTTGGGGATACGCAGTATTTT. This gives the protein CASSRTDGFGDTQYF.

The chain recombines TRBV7-8 with TRBJ2-6; D not resolved. The CDR3 runs 16 residues. Germline V gene lookup returns CDR1 SGHVS and CDR2 FQNEAQ. The ends were cut back, 1 base at V and 2 bases at J, with 9 bases in the middle. CDR3 protein: CASSLEMVTGANVLTF. The DNA of the CDR3 is TGTGCCAGCAGCTTAGAGATGGTTACTGGGGCCAACGTCCTGACTTTC.

This clonotype came up a few times. V gene TRBV9 combines with J gene TRBJ1-2; perhaps TRBD1 as D (5 bases). Germline CDR1 is SGDLS and CDR2 is YYNGEE. The CDR3 is made up of 15 amino acids. Trimming took off 3 bases at V and 2 bases at J, with 14 bases between the two ends. The CDR3 protein is CASSAPGTRNYGYTF. CDR3 DNA: TGTGCCAGCAGCGCACCCGGGACCCGAAACTATGGCTACACCTTC.

This clonotype occurred a few times. The CDR3 nucleotides read TGCAGTGCTAGGATCGGGACTGTCCAAGAGACCCAGTACTTC. The encoded protein is CSARIGTVQETQYF. This chain uses TRBV20-1 with TRBJ2-5; maybe TRBD2 (6 bases). Trimming pared 3 bases from V and 1 base from J, leaving 12 bases between. This CDR3 has 14 amino acids. Per germline, CDR1 DFQATT and CDR2 SNEGSKA (reference sequence).

The rearrangement uses TRBV18 and TRBJ2-6; D is unresolved. The V gene's germline CDR1 is KGHSH and CDR2 LQKENI. The CDR3 contains 16 residues. The germline V and J ends were trimmed by 3 bases and 0 bases, with 9 bases remaining between them. Written as DNA, the CDR3 is TGTGCCAGCTCACCGAAGTATGACTCTGGGGCCAACGTCCTGACTTTC. Translated: CASSPKYDSGANVLTF.

The CDR3 region is CSLIPGEGTDTQYF. Here the CDR3 DNA reads TGCAGTTTGATCCCGGGAGAAGGAACAGATACGCAGTATTTT. The genes are TRBV20-1 and TRBJ2-3, with D perhaps matching TRBD2 (6 bases). Germline lookup yields CDR1 DFQATT and CDR2 SNEGSKA (reference sequence). The CDR3 totals 14 residues. Trimming shortened V by 8 bases and J by 3 bases, and 18 bases separated the two germline ends.